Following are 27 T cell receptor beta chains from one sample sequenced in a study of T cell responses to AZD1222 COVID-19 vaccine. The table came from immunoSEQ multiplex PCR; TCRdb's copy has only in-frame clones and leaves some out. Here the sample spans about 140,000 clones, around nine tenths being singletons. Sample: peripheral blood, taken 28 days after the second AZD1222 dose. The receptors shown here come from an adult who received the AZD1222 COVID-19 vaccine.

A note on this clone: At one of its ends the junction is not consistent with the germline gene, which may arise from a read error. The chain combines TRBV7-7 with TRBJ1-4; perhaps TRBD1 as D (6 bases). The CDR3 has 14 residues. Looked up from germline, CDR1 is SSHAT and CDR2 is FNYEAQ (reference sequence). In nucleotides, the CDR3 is TGTGCTAGCAGCTTAGGGGGAGACAGTGAAAAACTGTTTTTT. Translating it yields CASSLGGDSEKLFF.

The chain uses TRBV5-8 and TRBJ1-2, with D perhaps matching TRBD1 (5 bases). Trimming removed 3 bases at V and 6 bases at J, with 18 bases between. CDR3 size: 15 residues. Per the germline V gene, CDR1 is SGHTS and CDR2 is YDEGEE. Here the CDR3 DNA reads TGTGCCAGCAGCTCCACGGACACCGGCGCCAATGGCTACACCTTC. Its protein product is CASSSTDTGANGYTF.

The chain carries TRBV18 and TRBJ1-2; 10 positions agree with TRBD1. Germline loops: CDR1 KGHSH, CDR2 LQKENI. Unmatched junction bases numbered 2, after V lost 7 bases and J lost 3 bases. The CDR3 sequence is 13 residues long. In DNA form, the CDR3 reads TGTGCCAGCTACGGACAGGGGGACTATGGCTACACCTTC. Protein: CASYGQGDYGYTF.

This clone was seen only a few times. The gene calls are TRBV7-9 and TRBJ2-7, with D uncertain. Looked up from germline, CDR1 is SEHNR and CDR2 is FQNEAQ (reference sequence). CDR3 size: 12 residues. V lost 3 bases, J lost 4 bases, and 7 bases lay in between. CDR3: CASSLVVYEQYF. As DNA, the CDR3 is TGTGCCAGCAGCTTGGTCGTTTACGAGCAGTACTTC. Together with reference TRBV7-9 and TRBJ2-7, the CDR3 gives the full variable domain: DTGVSQNPRHKITKRGQNVTFRCDPISEHNRLYWYRQTLGQGPEFLTYFQNEAQLEKSRLLSDRFSAERPKGSFSTLEIQRTEQGDSAMYLCASSLVVYEQYFGPGTRLTVT.

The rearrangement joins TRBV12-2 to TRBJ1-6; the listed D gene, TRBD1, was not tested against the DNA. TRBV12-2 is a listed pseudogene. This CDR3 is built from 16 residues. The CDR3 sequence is CASRVQEGAEGSPLHF. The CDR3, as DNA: TGTGCAAGTCGCGTCCAGGAGGGGGCGGAGGGGTCACCCCTCCACTTT.

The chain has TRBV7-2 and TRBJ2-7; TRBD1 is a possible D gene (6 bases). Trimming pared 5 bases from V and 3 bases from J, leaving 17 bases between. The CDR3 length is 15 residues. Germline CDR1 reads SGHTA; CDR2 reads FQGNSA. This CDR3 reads CASSLEQGRRYEQYF. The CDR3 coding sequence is TGTGCCAGCAGCCTTGAACAGGGCCGGCGCTACGAGCAGTACTTC.

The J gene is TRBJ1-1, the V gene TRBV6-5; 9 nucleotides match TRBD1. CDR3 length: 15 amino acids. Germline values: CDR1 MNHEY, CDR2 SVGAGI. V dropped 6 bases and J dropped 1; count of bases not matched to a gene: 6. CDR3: CASRPTGGANTEAFF. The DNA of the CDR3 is TGTGCCAGCAGGCCTACAGGGGGCGCGAACACTGAAGCTTTCTTT.

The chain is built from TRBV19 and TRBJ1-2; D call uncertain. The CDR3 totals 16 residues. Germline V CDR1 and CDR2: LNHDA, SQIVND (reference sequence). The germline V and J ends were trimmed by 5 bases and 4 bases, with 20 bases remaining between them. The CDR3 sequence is CASSPSWQAVIYGYTF. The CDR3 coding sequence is TGTGCCAGTAGTCCCTCGTGGCAGGCGGTTATCTATGGCTACACCTTC.

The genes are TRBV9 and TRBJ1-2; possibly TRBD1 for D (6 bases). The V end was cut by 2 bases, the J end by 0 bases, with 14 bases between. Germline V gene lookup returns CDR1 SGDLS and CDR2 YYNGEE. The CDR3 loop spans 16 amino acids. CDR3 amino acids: CASSVEGEGANYGYTF. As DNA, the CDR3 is TGTGCCAGCAGCGTGGAGGGGGAGGGGGCTAACTATGGCTACACCTTC.

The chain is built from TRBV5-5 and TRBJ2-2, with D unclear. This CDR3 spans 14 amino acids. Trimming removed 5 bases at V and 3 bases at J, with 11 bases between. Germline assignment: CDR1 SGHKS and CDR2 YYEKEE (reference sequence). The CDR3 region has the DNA TGTGCCAGCAGTTCAACCTTCGACACCGGGGAGCTGTTTTTT. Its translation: CASSSTFDTGELFF.

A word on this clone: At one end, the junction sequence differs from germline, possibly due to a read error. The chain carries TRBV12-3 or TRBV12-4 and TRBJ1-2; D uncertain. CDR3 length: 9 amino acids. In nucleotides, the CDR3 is TGTGCCAGCAGTCCGCCCTCCGCCTTC. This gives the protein CASSPPSAF.

CDR3 residues: CASKTSGNTIYF. The CDR3 nucleotides read TGTGCCAGCAAGACTTCAGGAAACACCATATATTTT. The rearrangement uses TRBV6-5 and TRBJ1-3; D is unclear. Germline V gene sequence: CDR1 MNHEY, CDR2 SVGAGI. The CDR3 covers 12 residues. V was trimmed by 7 bases and J by 4 bases, leaving 8 bases between them.

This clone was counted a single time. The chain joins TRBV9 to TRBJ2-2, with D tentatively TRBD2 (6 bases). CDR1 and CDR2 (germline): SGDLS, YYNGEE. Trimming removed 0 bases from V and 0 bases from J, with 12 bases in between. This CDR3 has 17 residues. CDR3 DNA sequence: TGTGCCAGCAGCGTAGCGGGACTGCTCGCGAACACCGGGGAGCTGTTTTTT. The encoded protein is CASSVAGLLANTGELFF. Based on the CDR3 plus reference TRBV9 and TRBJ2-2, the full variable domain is DSGVTQTPKHLITATGQRVTLRCSPRSGDLSVYWYQQSLDQGLQFLIQYYNGEERAKGNILERFSAQQFPDLHSELNLSSLELGDSALYFCASSVAGLLANTGELFFGEGSRLTVL.

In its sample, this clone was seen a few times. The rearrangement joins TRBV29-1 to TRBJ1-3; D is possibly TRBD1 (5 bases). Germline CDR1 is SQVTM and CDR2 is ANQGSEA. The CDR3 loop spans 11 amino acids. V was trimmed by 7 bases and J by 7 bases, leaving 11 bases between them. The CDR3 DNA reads TGCAGCGGGGGCTCGAGGAACACCATATATTTT. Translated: CSGGSRNTIYF.

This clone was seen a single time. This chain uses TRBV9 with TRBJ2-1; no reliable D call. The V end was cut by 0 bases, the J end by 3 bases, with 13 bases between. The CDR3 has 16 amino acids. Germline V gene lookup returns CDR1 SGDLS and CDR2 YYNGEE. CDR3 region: CASSVGRELYYNEQFF. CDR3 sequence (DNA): TGTGCCAGCAGCGTAGGTAGGGAACTATACTACAATGAGCAGTTCTTC.

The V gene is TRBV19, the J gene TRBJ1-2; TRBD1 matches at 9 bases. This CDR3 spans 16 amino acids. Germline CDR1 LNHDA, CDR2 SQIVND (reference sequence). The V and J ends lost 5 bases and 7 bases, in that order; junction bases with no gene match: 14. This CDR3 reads CASSPLGTGLWSGYTF. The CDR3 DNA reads TGTGCCAGTAGTCCTCTCGGGACAGGGTTGTGGAGTGGCTACACCTTC.

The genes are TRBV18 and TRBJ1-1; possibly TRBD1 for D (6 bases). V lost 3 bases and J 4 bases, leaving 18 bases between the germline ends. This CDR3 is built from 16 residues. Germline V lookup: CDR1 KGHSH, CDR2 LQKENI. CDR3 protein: CASSPKLGGASTEAFF. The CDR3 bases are TGTGCCAGCTCACCTAAACTCGGGGGGGCGTCCACTGAAGCTTTCTTT.

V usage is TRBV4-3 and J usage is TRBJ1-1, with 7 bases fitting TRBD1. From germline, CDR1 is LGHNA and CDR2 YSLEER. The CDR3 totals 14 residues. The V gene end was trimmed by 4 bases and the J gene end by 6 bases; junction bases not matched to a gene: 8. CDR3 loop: CASSLGGDRAEAFF. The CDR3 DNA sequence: TGCGCCAGCAGCCTAGGGGGCGACAGGGCTGAAGCTTTCTTT.

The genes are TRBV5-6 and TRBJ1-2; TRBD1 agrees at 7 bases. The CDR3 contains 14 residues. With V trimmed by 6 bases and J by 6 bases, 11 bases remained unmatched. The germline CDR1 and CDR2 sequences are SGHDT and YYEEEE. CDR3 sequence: CASTEEGGADGYTF. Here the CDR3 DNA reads TGTGCCAGCACCGAAGAAGGGGGCGCTGATGGCTACACCTTC.

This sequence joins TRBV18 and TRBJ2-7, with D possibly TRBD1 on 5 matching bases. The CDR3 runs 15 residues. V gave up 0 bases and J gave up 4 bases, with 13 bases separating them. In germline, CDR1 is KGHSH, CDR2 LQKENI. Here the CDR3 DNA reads TGTGCCAGCTCACCACCGAACCAGGGTCCGTACGAGCAGTACTTC. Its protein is CASSPPNQGPYEQYF. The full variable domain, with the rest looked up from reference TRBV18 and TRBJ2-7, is NAGVMQNPRHLVRRRGQEARLRCSPMKGHSHVYWYRQLPEEGLKFMVYLQKENIIDESGMPKERFSAEFPKEGPSILRIQQVVRGDSAAYFCASSPPNQGPYEQYFGPGTRLTVT.

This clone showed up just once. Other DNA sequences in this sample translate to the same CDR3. This CDR3 reads CASSLGGAGGDTQYF. The CDR3 nucleotides are TGTGCCAGCAGCTTGGGTGGGGCCGGGGGAGATACGCAGTATTTT. This chain uses TRBV7-2 with TRBJ2-3, with D possibly TRBD2 on 6 matching bases. There are 15 residues in the CDR3. V gave up 3 bases and J gave up 5 bases, with 15 bases separating them. CDR1 is SGHTA and CDR2 is FQGNSA in the germline V gene.

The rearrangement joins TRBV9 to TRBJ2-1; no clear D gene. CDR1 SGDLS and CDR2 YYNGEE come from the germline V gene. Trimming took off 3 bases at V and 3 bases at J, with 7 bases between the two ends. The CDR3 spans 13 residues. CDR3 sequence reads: CASSGRNYNEQFF. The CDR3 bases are TGTGCCAGCAGCGGCAGGAACTACAATGAGCAGTTCTTC.

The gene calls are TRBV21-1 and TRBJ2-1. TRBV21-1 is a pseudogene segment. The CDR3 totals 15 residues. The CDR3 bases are TGTGCCAGCAGTCGGACCGGTTCAAGCTACAATGAGCAGTTCTTC. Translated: CASSRTGSSYNEQFF.

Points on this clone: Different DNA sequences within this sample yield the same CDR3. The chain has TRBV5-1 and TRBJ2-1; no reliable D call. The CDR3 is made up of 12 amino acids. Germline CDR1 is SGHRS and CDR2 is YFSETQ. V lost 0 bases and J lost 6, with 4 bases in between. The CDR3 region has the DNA TGCGCCAGCAGCTTGGGGGGCAATGAGCAGTTCTTC. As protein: CASSLGGNEQFF.

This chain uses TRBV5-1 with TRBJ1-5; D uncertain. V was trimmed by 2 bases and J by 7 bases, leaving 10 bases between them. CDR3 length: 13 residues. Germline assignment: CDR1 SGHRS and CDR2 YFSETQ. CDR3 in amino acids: CASSFGQGQPQHF. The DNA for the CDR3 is TGCGCCAGCAGCTTTGGTCAAGGGCAGCCCCAGCATTTT.

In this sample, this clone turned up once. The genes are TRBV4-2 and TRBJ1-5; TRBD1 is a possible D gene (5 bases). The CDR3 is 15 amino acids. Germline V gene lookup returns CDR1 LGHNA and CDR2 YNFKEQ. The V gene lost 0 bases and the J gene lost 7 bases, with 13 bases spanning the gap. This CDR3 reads CASSQEAGVWQPQHF. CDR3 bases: TGTGCCAGCAGCCAAGAGGCGGGGGTTTGGCAGCCCCAGCATTTT.

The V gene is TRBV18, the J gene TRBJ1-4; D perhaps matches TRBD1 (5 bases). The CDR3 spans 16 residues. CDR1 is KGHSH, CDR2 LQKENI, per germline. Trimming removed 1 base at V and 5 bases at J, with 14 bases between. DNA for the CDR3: TGTGCCAGCTCACCACGGGCGGGCCGGGGGAATGAAAAACTGTTTTTT. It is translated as CASSPRAGRGNEKLFF.